This TCR beta chain was retrieved from a study of cytomegalovirus exposure and HLA in healthy donors. Study-wide findings and caveats: As a later analysis revealed, most CMV-associated TCR beta chains appeared HLA-restricted.

The PCR ran on 60 Vbeta and 13 Jbeta primers. Method: immunoSEQ multiplex PCR; TCRdb's copy keeps in-frame clones and lacks some. The sample holds 150,000 to 200,000 clones, approximately 80% seen once. This CDR3 is built from 12 residues. Germline lookup yields CDR1 SGHAT and CDR2 FQNNGV. V lost 0 bases and J lost 5, with 5 bases in between. A note on this clone: Antigen: not known.

The receptor was isolated from a man aged 50 or older in good health and CMV-seropositive. The sequencing input was PBMCs. V is TRBV11-2 and J is TRBJ2-7; D perhaps matches TRBD2 (5 bases). The CDR3 DNA sequence: TGTGCCAGCAGCTTAGAGAGGGACGAGCAGTACTTC. As protein: CASSLERDEQYF.